This T cell receptor (beta chain) comes out of a study of CD8 T cells in Susac syndrome. The authors reverse transcribed about 0.5 to 1 ug RNA with random hexamers. TCRdb passed the immunoSEQ multiplex PCR reads through MiXCR, listing each CDR3 protein once. Found here are roughly 130,000 distinct CDR3 sequences, 90% to 95% of them singletons; the top ten hold approximately 0.11%. Trimming shortened V by 8 bases and J by 0 bases, and 7 bases separated the two germline ends. This CDR3 comprises 11 residues. In germline, CDR1 is SQVTM, CDR2 ANQGSEA. The source of this sequence is a human donor with multiple sclerosis. This chain joins TRBV29-1 and TRBJ1-1; a weak D match, TRBD1 (5 bases). Sequencing used CD4+ T cells from PBMCs. This chain's CDR3 is CSLTVNTEAFF. The CDR3 DNA follows: TGCAGCCTGACAGTGAACACTGAAGCTTTCTTT.